This TCR beta chain was observed in a study of shared clonotypes between healthy human individuals. This clone was found once. Its antigen remains unidentified. The study separated CD4+ cells into CD45RA+ naive and CD45RA-negative memory subsets. Study outcomes and limitations: Non-shared clonotypes showed lower generation probabilities than clonotypes common to all four donors. The study found roughly 5% of naive CD4 clonotypes shared across a few donors. Naive subsets typically showed greater estimated richness than memory subsets.

The method was immunoSEQ multiplex PCR; TCRdb's version includes in-frame clones alone and lacks a portion of them. The top ten clones hold roughly 0.45% of a sample with about 1.5 million clones, 98% of them seen once. This CDR3 has 14 residues. Germline-derived CDR1 and CDR2 are SGHTA and FQGNSA. V lost 3 bases, J lost 4 bases, and 11 bases lay in between. Source material: naive CD4+ T cells sorted from blood. This sample's subset: CD45RA+ positively selected. This sequence originates from a man aged 25 to 45 in good health. This chain links TRBV7-2 with TRBJ2-3; D is possibly TRBD1 (6 bases). The CDR3, as DNA: TGTGCCAGCAGCTTTGCCAGGGGTGCAGATACGCAGTATTTT. This encodes CASSFARGADTQYF.